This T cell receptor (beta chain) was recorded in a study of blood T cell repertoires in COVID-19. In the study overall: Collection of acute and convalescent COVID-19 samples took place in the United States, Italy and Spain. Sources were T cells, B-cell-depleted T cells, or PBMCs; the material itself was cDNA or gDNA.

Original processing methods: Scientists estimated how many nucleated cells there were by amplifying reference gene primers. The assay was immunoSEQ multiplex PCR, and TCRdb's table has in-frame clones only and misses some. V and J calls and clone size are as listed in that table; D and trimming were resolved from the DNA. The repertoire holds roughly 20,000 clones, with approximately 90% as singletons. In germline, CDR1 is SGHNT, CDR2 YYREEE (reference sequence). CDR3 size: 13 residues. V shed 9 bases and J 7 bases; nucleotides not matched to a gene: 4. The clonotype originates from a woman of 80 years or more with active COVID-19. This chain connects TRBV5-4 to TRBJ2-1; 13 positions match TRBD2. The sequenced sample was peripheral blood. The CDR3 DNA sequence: TGTGCCACCACTAGCGGGGGGGCGAATGAGCAGTTCTTC. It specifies CATTSGGANEQFF.